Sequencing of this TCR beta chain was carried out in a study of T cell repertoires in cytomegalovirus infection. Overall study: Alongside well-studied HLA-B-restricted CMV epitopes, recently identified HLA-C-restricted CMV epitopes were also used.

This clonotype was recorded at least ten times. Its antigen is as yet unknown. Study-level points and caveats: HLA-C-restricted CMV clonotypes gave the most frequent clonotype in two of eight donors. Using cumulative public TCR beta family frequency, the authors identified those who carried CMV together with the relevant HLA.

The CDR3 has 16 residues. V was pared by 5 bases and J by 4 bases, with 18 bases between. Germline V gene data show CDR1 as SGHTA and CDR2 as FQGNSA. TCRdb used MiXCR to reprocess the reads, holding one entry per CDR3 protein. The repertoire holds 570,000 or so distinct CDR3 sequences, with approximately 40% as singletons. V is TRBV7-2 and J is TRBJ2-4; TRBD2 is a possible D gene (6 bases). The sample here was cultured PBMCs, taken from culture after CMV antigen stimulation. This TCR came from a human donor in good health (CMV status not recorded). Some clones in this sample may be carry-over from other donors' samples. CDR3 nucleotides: TGTGCCAGCAGCATAGAGCAGGCGGGACCGAAAAACATTCAGTACTTC. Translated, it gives CASSIEQAGPKNIQYF. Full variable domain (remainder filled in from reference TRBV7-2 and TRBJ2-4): GAGVSQSPSNKVTEKGKDVELRCDPISGHTALYWYRQSLGQGLEFLIYFQGNSAPDKSGLPSDRFSAERTGGSVSTLTIQRTQQEDSAVYLCASSIEQAGPKNIQYFGAGTRLSVL.